The 27 T cell receptor beta chains below all came from one sample that was sequenced in a study of tumor-infiltrating lymphocytes in primary liver carcinoma. The approximately 17-32 mg bulk tissue piece was not sorted before simultaneous RNA and DNA extraction. With a constant-region primer, TCR beta cDNA was made from about 0.5 ug of total RNA. Library construction for TCR beta comprised three nested multiplex PCR rounds performed with slightly modified ARM-PCR. A C-beta reverse primer and TRBV1-TRBV30 forward primers served in each of the first two PCR rounds, at 10 cycles apiece. TCRdb re-analysed the multiplex PCR reads in MiXCR, keeping a single row per CDR3 protein. The table includes over 35,000 distinct CDR3 sequences, over 65% detected once. The sequenced sample consisted of liver tumor tissue from sampling region 4. Subset of the sample: tumor region T4, right-lateral pole. The receptors derive from a man between 40 and 49 years old with primary liver carcinoma and hepatitis B virus infection.

Regarding this clonotype: A much bigger clone sits one base away, suggesting this may be a read error. The chain links TRBV6-1 to TRBJ2-7; D is uncertain. Germline CDR1 is MNHNS and CDR2 is SASEGT. The ends were cut back, 11 bases at V and 4 bases at J, with 21 bases in the middle. The CDR3 has 14 residues. CDR3 in DNA: TGTGCCGGCCTCAGGACGGAGTTAAGATACGAGCAGTACTTC. This codes for CAGLRTELRYEQYF.

On this clonotype: A read error may produce the germline difference seen at one junction end. V usage is TRBV12-3 or TRBV12-4 and J usage is TRBJ2-1, with a possible D match to TRBD1 (6 bases). The CDR3 totals 16 residues. The CDR3 coding sequence is TGTGCCAGCTCTAAACGGGACAATACTCTCCGGGATGAGCAGTCCTTC. Its translation: CASSKRDNTLRDEQSF.

CDR3 nucleotides: TGTGCCAGGAACTCCAGCAGGAACTCCTACGAGCAGTACTTC. This encodes CARNSSRNSYEQYF. The V gene is TRBV11-2, the J gene TRBJ2-7; D ambiguous. Germline values: CDR1 SGHAT, CDR2 FQNNGV. This CDR3 has 14 amino acids. Trimming took off 9 bases at V and 0 bases at J, with 15 bases between the two ends.

This clonotype is large within its sample. The chain links TRBV29-1 to TRBJ1-2, with D possibly TRBD1 on 6 matching bases. The ends were cut back, 6 bases at V and 4 bases at J, with 18 bases in the middle. The CDR3 extends over 14 amino acids. Germline loops: CDR1 SQVTM, CDR2 ANQGSEA. The CDR3 DNA follows: TGCAGCGTCAAGTTTGGACAGTCGATCTATGGCTACACCTTC. Its protein product is CSVKFGQSIYGYTF.

Note on this clonotype: A read error is likely, as this CDR3 ends without the conserved phenylalanine or tryptophan. The chain combines TRBV11-2 with TRBJ1-5; 10 bases map to TRBD1. The V gene's germline CDR1 is SGHAT and CDR2 FQNNGV. CDR3 length: 15 amino acids. The CDR3 bases are TGTGCTAGCAGCTCCGGGACAGGGGAATATCAGCCCCAGCATTCT. It is translated as CASSSGTGEYQPQHS.

The chain joins TRBV6-4 to TRBJ2-1, with D possibly matching TRBD1 (5 bases). The germline V and J ends were trimmed by 9 bases and 1 base, with 16 bases remaining between them. CDR3 length: 15 amino acids. Looked up from germline, CDR1 is MRHNA and CDR2 is SNTAGT. DNA of the CDR3: TGTGCCAGTAGTAAAGGGGAAGGGTCCTACAATGAGCAGTTCTTC. This gives the protein CASSKGEGSYNEQFF.

This clonotype came up many times. V gene TRBV5-1 combines with J gene TRBJ1-6, with D perhaps TRBD1 (6 bases). V was trimmed by 1 base and J by 8 bases, leaving 13 bases between them. This CDR3 spans 15 amino acids. Germline values: CDR1 SGHRS, CDR2 YFSETQ. The CDR3 DNA is TGCGCCAGCAGCTTGCGGGGGGCGACGGATTCACCCCTCCACTTT. Protein sequence: CASSLRGATDSPLHF.

The chain is built from TRBV12-5 and TRBJ2-7; either TRBD1 or TRBD2 may fit D (5 bases each). CDR1 LGHNT and CDR2 FRNRAP come from the germline V gene. The CDR3 contains 13 residues. In DNA, the CDR3 is TGTGTCAATGAGGGGACCTGTTCCTACGAGCAGTACTTC. Translation gives CVNEGTCSYEQYF.

This chain joins TRBV7-9 and TRBJ2-3; weak D call: TRBD2 (6 bases). V lost 4 bases, J lost 5 bases, and 22 bases lay in between. Looked up from germline, CDR1 is SEHNR and CDR2 is FQNEAQ (reference sequence). This CDR3 comprises 17 residues. CDR3 residues: CASSSQWGVRSGDTQYF. CDR3 in DNA: TGTGCCAGCAGCTCACAATGGGGGGTCAGGTCGGGAGATACGCAGTATTTT.

A word on this clonotype: Its ends do not fully match the called genes, so a read error is possible. The chain joins TRBV28 to TRBJ2-3; D may be TRBD2 (5 bases). The CDR3 extends over 13 amino acids. Germline V gene lookup returns CDR1 MDHEN and CDR2 SYDVKM. CDR3 bases: TGTGCCAGTAGTTTAGGAGGCAGATATACGCGGTATTTT. It translates to CASSLGGRYTRYF.

This clonotype showed up just once. The J gene is TRBJ2-7, the V gene TRBV11-2, with a tentative D call TRBD2 (5 bases). Trimming cost V 10 bases and J 8 bases, with 21 bases left between them. The germline V gene has CDR1 SGHAT and CDR2 FQNNGV. This CDR3 has 13 residues. The CDR3 nucleotides are TGTGCCATCATCTTAAGTGTGCGGGTCCAGCAGTACTTC. Its translation: CAIILSVRVQQYF.

This clonotype came up many times. Here the CDR3 DNA reads TGTGCCAGCTCAACCCGCAGGCAGGTCAATCAGCCCCAGCATTTT. Protein: CASSTRRQVNQPQHF. The chain carries TRBV18 and TRBJ1-5; unclear D gene. Trimming removed 5 bases from V and 3 bases from J, with 14 bases in between. Per germline, CDR1 KGHSH and CDR2 LQKENI. The CDR3 is 15 amino acids.

Of note for this clonotype: A junction end diverges from the germline sequence, so it may reflect a read error. The V gene is TRBV29-1, the J gene TRBJ1-2; a weak D match, TRBD1 (5 bases). CDR3 length equals 13 residues. The germline CDR1 and CDR2 sequences are SQVTM and ANQGSEA. The DNA of the CDR3 is TGCAGCGTTGAAGCGGGGGGAGCTGGAGGCTACAACTTC. Translated, it gives CSVEAGGAGGYNF.

This clonotype has more than one count but fewer than ten. The junction does not match germline at one end; this may be a read error. The V call is TRBV11-3, the J call TRBJ2-1; D gene ambiguous. The CDR3 runs to 14 residues. The germline V gene has CDR1 SGHNT and CDR2 YENEEA. CDR3 protein: CVSSIGVSNNEQFF. The CDR3 DNA is TGTGTCAGCAGCATAGGCGTCTCGAACAATGAGCAGTTCTTT.

The table lists this clonotype with many counts. The chain has TRBV7-3 and TRBJ2-2, with a possible D match to TRBD2 (6 bases). Germline V gives CDR1 SGHTA, CDR2 FQGTGA. V shed 3 bases and J shed 5 bases, with 10 bases lying between them. The CDR3 runs to 14 residues. In DNA form, the CDR3 reads TGTGCCAGCAGCTTGTCTCTAGCGACCGGGGAGCTGTTTTTT. Protein product: CASSLSLATGELFF.

This clonotype appeared a few times. The conserved final phenylalanine or tryptophan is absent from the CDR3, which likely points to a read error. Because the CDR3's place on the DNA is in doubt, the DNA is left out and the CDR3 is given as listed by TCRdb. The rearrangement links TRBV30 to TRBJ1-1; the table's D gene call, TRBD1, was not cross checked with the DNA. The CDR3 contains 12 residues when both ends are counted. The germline CDR1 and CDR2 sequences are GTSNPN and SVGIG (reference sequence). The chain's CDR3 is CAWKGGNTEAFL.

A note on this clonotype: A read error may produce the germline difference seen at one junction end. This chain joins TRBV11-1 and TRBJ2-3; D is tentatively TRBD1 or TRBD2 (5 bases each). Germline lookup yields CDR1 SGHAT and CDR2 FQDESV (reference sequence). CDR3 size: 15 residues. The CDR3: CTSTLPRDSTDTQYF. For the CDR3, the DNA is TGTACCAGCACTTTGCCGAGGGACAGCACAGATACGCAGTATTTT.

On this clonotype itself: A much larger clone sits a single nucleotide away, making a read error possible. Given the absence of the conserved phenylalanine or tryptophan at the CDR3 end, a read error is likely. The genes are TRBV12-3 or TRBV12-4 and TRBJ2-3, with D possibly matching TRBD2 (6 bases). V lost 4 bases, J lost 9 bases, and 8 bases lay in between. There are 11 residues in the CDR3. As DNA, the CDR3 is TGTGCCAGCAGTTGGGGGGACACGCAGTATCAT. Translating gives CASSWGDTQYH.

Of note for this clonotype: A junction end diverges from the germline sequence, so it may reflect a read error. The V gene is TRBV5-1, the J gene TRBJ2-7; D remains ambiguous. The CDR3 sequence is 12 residues long. CDR1 and CDR2 (germline): SGHRS, YFSETQ. Here the CDR3 reads CASSLRPHDQYF. The CDR3 nucleotides are TGCGCCAGCAGCCTCCGGCCCCACGATCAGTACTTC.

Of note for this clonotype: The junction and the germline gene differ at one end; a read error may be behind it. The chain couples TRBV11-2 to TRBJ2-5, with TRBD2 matching over 9 bases. CDR1 and CDR2 from the germline V gene are SGHAT and FQNNGV. This CDR3 is built from 14 residues. The CDR3 bases are TGTGCCATCACCCGAGCGGGAGGACAAGGGACCCAGTACTTC. Translated: CAITRAGGQGTQYF.

This clonotype appeared a single time. This chain links TRBV7-2 with TRBJ2-3; 8 nucleotides match TRBD2. The CDR3 sequence is 15 residues long. V shed 4 bases, J shed 6 bases, and the junction held 9 bases outside the gene matches. From germline, CDR1 is SGHTA and CDR2 FQGNSA. CDR3 loop: CASSSSVAGTDTQYF. CDR3 in DNA: TGTGCCAGCAGCTCCTCGGTAGCGGGAACTGATACGCAGTATTTT.

This chain uses TRBV28 with TRBJ2-1, with D perhaps TRBD2 (6 bases). V lost 9 bases and J 4 bases, leaving 16 bases between the germline ends. CDR1 is MDHEN, CDR2 SYDVKM, per germline. The CDR3 covers 14 residues. The CDR3 region is CASSPGVFYNEQFF. DNA for the CDR3: TGTGCCAGTAGCCCGGGAGTCTTTTACAATGAGCAGTTCTTC.

To note about this clonotype: One end of the junction varies from germline; a read error may be responsible. This CDR3 is CASDGTSGTEETQYF. The CDR3 DNA is TGCGCCAGTGACGGGACTAGCGGGACGGAAGAGACCCAGTACTTC. The chain employs TRBV6-4 and TRBJ2-5; 13 bases map to TRBD2. The germline V gene has CDR1 MRHNA and CDR2 SNTAGT. The CDR3 has 15 residues.

The chain uses TRBV7-2 and TRBJ2-7; 10 nucleotides align to TRBD2. V shed 6 bases, J shed 12 bases, and the junction held 14 bases outside the gene matches. The CDR3 is made up of 14 amino acids. Germline V gives CDR1 SGHTA, CDR2 FQGNSA. CDR3 protein: CASSSPISGRKMYF. In DNA, the CDR3 is TGTGCCAGCAGTTCTCCCATTAGCGGGAGGAAAATGTACTTC.

This clonotype was seen many times. The J gene is TRBJ1-5, the V gene TRBV20-1, with 9 bases aligning to TRBD1. This CDR3 comprises 15 residues. Germline V gene data show CDR1 as DFQATT and CDR2 as SNEGSKA (reference sequence). J was trimmed by 7 bases and V by 2 bases; bases with no gene match: 9. The CDR3 sequence is CSARHGTGSVQPQHF. CDR3 bases: TGCAGTGCTAGACACGGGACAGGGAGTGTCCAGCCCCAGCATTTT.

Points on this clonotype: An end of the junction differs from the germline gene, which may be a read error. The V call is TRBV10-3, the J call TRBJ2-7; TRBD2 matches at 11 bases. The CDR3 consists of 16 residues. CDR1 is ENHRY, CDR2 SYGVKD, per germline. The CDR3 DNA sequence: TGTGCCATCAGTACTGGGCGGGGGACTAGCGGTTACGAGCAGTATTTC. This codes for CAISTGRGTSGYEQYF.

Turning to this clonotype: One end of the junction fails to match germline, which may point to a read error. This chain connects TRBV4-2 to TRBJ1-3; 9 bases are shared with TRBD1. The CDR3 has 21 residues. Germline lookup yields CDR1 LGHNA and CDR2 YNFKEQ. The CDR3 DNA reads TGTGCCAGCAGCCGAGATGGCTTGACAGGGGGTCGTATTTCCTCTGGGAACACCATATATTTT. Translating it yields CASSRDGLTGGRISSGNTIYF.